The entry that follows covers one T cell receptor (beta chain) sequence. Its antigen is not identified. Germline loops: CDR1 PRHDT, CDR2 FYEKMQ (reference sequence). V dropped 6 bases and J dropped 5; count of bases not matched to a gene: 3. The CDR3 sequence is 13 residues long. These data belong to a study of blood T cells in healthy people across ages. Looking at the study overall: Template switching picked up about one barcoded beta molecule for each two T cells. Study results and caveats: Using unsorted PBMCs precluded a conclusive naive versus antigen-experienced comparison. The recorded TCR beta diversity per million T cells decreased in a roughly linear manner with age.

It was with a sample-barcoded 5' primer and a J-beta primer mix that a second PCR of roughly 7 to 12 cycles was run. Each cDNA molecule was tagged by a template-switch adaptor that had 12 random nucleotides. In TCRdb, the 5' RACE reads were re-called with MiXCR into one record per CDR3 protein. The profile covers about 1.4 million distinct CDR3 sequences, with approximately 59% appearing a single time and over 5% taken by the ten largest. This receptor was taken from a man younger than 35 in good health. This chain joins TRBV13 and TRBJ2-1, with 8 bases fitting TRBD1. Sequencing was carried out using blood. The DNA of the CDR3 is TGTGCCAGCAGGGACAGGGTCAACAATGAGCAGTTCTTC. Protein sequence: CASRDRVNNEQFF.